One and the same sample provided the 2 T cell receptor beta chains below, sequenced in a study of blood T cells in healthy people across ages. The authors ran a second PCR of about 6 to 12 cycles using a sample-barcoded 5' primer and a J-beta primer mix. TCRdb used MiXCR to reprocess the 5' RACE reads, holding one entry per CDR3 protein. The table has 1.5 million to 1.9 million distinct CDR3 sequences, about 45% seen once. Specimen: blood. These receptors all stem from a woman aged 18 to 35 in good health.

This clonotype was recorded at least ten times. The rearrangement links TRBV7-2 to TRBJ2-7; D call uncertain. Per germline, CDR1 SGHTA and CDR2 FQGNSA. The V gene lost 3 bases and the J gene lost 9 bases, with 12 bases spanning the gap. This CDR3 contains 12 residues. The CDR3 reads CASSLRQTGQYF. For the CDR3, the DNA is TGTGCCAGCAGCTTGCGACAAACCGGGCAGTACTTC.

The chain couples TRBV9 to TRBJ2-1; D assignment may be TRBD1 or TRBD2 (5 bases each). Per the germline V gene, CDR1 is SGDLS and CDR2 is YYNGEE. This CDR3 is 16 amino acids long. V was cut by 4 bases and J by 5 bases, with 19 bases left in between. CDR3 sequence (DNA): TGTGCCAGCAGCCCAGCTAGCACAGGCACCCACAATGAGCAGTTCTTC. Its protein is CASSPASTGTHNEQFF.